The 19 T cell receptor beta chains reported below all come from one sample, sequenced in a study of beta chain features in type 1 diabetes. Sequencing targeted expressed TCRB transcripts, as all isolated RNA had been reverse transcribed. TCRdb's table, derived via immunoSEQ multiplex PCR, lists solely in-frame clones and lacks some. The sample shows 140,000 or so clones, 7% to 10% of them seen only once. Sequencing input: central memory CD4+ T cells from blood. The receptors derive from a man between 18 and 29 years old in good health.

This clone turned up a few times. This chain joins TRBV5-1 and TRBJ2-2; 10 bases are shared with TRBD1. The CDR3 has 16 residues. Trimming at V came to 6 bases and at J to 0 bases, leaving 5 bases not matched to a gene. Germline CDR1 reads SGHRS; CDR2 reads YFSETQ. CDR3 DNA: TGCGCCAGCATGACAGGGGGCGATACGAACACCGGGGAGCTGTTTTTT. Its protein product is CASMTGGDTNTGELFF.

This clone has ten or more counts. CDR3: CAWSRSPYEQYF. For the CDR3, the DNA is TGTGCCTGGAGTCGCAGTCCCTACGAGCAGTACTTC. The V gene is TRBV30, the J gene TRBJ2-7; no reliable D call. V lost 2 bases and J 2 bases, leaving 7 bases between the germline ends. CDR3 length: 12 amino acids. Looked up from germline, CDR1 is GTSNPN and CDR2 is SVGIG (reference sequence).

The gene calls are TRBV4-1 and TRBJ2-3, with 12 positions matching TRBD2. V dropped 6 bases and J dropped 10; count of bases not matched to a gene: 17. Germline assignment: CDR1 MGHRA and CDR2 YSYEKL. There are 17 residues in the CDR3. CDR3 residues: CASRQSVASGGASPQYF. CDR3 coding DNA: TGCGCCAGCAGACAGTCGGTCGCTAGCGGGGGGGCCTCTCCGCAGTATTTT.

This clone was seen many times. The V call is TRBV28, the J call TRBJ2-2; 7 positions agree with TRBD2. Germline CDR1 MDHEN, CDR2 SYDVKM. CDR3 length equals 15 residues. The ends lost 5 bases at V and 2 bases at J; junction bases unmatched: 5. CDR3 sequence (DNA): TGTGCCAGCAGTGTCCCGGGGGGTAACACCGGGGAGCTGTTTTTT. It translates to CASSVPGGNTGELFF.

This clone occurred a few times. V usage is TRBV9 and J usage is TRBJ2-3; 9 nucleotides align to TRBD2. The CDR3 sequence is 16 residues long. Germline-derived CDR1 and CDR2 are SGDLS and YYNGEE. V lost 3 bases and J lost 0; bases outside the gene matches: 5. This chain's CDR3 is CASSGRLAASTDTQYF. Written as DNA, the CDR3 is TGTGCCAGCAGCGGCAGACTAGCGGCTAGCACAGATACGCAGTATTTT.

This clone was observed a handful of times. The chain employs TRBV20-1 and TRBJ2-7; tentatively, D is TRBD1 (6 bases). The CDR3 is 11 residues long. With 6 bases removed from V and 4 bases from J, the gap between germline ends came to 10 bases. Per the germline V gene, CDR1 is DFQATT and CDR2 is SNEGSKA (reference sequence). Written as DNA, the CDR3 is TGCAGTGCCACGACAGGTTACGAGCAGTACTTC. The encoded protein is CSATTGYEQYF.

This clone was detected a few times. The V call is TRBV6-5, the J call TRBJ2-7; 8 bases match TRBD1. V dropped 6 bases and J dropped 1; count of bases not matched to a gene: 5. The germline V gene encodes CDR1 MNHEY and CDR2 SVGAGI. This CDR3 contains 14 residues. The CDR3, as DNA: TGTGCCAGCAGCCCCAGGGGGCATTCCTACGAGCAGTACTTC. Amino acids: CASSPRGHSYEQYF.

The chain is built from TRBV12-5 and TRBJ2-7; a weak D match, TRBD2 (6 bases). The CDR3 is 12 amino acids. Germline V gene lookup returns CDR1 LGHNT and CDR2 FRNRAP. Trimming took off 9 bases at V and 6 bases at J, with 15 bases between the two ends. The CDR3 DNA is TGTGCTAGCACCTCAGGTAGCGGCGAGCAGTACTTC. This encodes CASTSGSGEQYF.

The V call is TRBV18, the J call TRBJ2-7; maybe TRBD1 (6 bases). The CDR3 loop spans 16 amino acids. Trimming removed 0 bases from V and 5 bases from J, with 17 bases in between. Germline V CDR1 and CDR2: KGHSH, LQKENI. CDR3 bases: TGTGCCAGCTCACCACCGGGGGCCACATCCTACAACGAGCAGTACTTC. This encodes CASSPPGATSYNEQYF.

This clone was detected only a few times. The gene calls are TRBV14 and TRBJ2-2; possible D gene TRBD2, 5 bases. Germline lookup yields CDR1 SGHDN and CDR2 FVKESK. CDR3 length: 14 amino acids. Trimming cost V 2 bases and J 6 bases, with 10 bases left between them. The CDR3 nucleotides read TGTGCCAGCAGCCAATCCGCGGGTGCCGGGGAGCTGTTTTTT. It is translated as CASSQSAGAGELFF.

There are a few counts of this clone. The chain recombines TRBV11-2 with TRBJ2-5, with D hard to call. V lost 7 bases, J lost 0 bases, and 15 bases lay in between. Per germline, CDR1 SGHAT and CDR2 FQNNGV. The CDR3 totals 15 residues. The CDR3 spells CASTYRFSDQETQYF. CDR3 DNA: TGTGCCAGCACCTACCGTTTTTCGGACCAAGAGACCCAGTACTTC.

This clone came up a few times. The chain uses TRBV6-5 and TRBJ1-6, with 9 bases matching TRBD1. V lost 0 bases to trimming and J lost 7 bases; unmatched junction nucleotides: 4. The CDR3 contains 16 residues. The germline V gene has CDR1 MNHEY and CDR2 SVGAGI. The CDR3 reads CASSYSTGGANSPLHF. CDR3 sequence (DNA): TGTGCCAGCAGTTACTCTACAGGGGGCGCGAATTCACCCCTCCACTTT.

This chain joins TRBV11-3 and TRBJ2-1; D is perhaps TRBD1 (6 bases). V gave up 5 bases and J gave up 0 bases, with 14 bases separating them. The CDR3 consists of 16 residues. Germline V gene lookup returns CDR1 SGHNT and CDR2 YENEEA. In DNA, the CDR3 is TGTGCCAGCAGCCCGGGCGACAGGCTCTCCTACAATGAGCAGTTCTTC. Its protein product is CASSPGDRLSYNEQFF.

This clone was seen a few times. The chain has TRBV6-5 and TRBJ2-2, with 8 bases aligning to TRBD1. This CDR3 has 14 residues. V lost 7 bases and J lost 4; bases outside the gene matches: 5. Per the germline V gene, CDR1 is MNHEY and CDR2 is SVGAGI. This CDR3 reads CASMYRGITGELFF. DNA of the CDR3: TGTGCCAGCATGTACAGGGGGATCACCGGGGAGCTGTTTTTT.

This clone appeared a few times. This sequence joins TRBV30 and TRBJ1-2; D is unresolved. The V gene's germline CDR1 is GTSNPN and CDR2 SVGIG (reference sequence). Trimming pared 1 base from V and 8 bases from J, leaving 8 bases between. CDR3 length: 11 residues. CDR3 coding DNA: TGTGCCTGGAGTGGAGTTCTGGGCTACACCTTC. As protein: CAWSGVLGYTF.

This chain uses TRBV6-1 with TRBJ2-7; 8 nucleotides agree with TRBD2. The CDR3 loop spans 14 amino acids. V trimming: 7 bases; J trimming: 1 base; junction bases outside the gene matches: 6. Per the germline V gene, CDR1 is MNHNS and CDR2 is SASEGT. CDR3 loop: CASNRGGRSYEQYF. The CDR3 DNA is TGTGCCAGCAATCGGGGGGGACGATCCTACGAGCAGTACTTC.

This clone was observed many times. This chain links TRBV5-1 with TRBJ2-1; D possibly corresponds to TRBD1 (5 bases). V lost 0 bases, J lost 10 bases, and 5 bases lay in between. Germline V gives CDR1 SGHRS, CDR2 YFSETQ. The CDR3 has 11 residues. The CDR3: CASSLDREQFF. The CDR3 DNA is TGCGCCAGCAGCTTGGACAGGGAGCAGTTCTTC.

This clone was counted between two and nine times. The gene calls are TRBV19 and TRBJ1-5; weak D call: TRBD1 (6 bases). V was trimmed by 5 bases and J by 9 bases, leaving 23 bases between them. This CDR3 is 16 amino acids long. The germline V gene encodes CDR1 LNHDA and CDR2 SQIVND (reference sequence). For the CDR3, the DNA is TGTGCCAGTAGTTGGGCTGGGGGCTCTGAATGGCGGCCCCAGCATTTT. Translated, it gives CASSWAGGSEWRPQHF.

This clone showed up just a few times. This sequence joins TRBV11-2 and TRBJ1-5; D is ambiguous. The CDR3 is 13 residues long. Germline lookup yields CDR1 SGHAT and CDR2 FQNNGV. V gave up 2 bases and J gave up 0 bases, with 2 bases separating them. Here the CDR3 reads CASSLYSNQPQHF. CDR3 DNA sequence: TGTGCCAGCAGCTTATATAGCAATCAGCCCCAGCATTTT.